These T cell receptor beta chains were read from a single sample in a study of cytomegalovirus exposure and HLA in healthy donors. Clones were read by immunoSEQ multiplex PCR, and TCRdb kept only the in-frame ones, dropping some. The sample lists some 140,000 clones, nearly 80% occurring once. Sequences were obtained from PBMCs. The receptors were sampled from a man aged 25-45 years in good health and CMV-seronegative. The CDR3 runs from the conserved cysteine through the conserved F or W. Each record gives: J gene, clone size, V gene, D gene, CDR3 protein, CDR3 DNA. The D gene is left open where the match is weak. A clone size is listed for some rows: how often the clone was seen (once, few, many), or a class if it is expanded.

TRBJ1-4 | . | TRBV30 | . | CAWSSGGGLFF | TGTGCCTGGAGCTCGGGGGGGGGACTGTTTTTT
TRBJ1-1 | . | TRBV19 | . | CASSPTGTPNTEAFF | TGTGCCAGTAGTCCCACAGGGACACCGAACACTGAAGCTTTCTTT
TRBJ1-1 | . | TRBV2 | . | CATTVISLEAFF | TGTGCCACCACGGTAATTTCCCTTGAAGCTTTCTTT
TRBJ1-4 | . | TRBV28 | . | CASREQGEKLFF | TGTGCCAGCAGGGAGCAGGGTGAAAAACTGTTTTTT
TRBJ1-4 | . | TRBV7-2 | . | CASRPLDPNEKLFF | TGTGCCAGCAGACCTCTAGATCCTAATGAAAAACTGTTTTTT
TRBJ2-1 | few | TRBV7-9 | TRBD1 | CASSLGTGNEQFF | TGTGCCAGCAGCTTAGGGACAGGGAATGAGCAGTTCTTC
TRBJ2-1 | . | TRBV7-9 | TRBD2 | CASRGTSGRDGFF | TGTGCCAGCAGGGGGACTAGCGGGAGGGACGGGTTCTTC
TRBJ2-3 | . | TRBV28 | TRBD1 | CASTLAQGYRTDTQYF | TGTGCCAGCACCCTTGCACAGGGGTATCGCACAGATACGCAGTATTTT
TRBJ2-3 | . | TRBV7-9 | TRBD2 | CASSFVSGHGDTQYF | TGTGCCAGCAGCTTTGTTAGCGGGCATGGGGATACGCAGTATTTT
TRBJ2-7 | . | TRBV15 | TRBD1 | CATSRGDRPYEQYF | TGTGCCACCAGCAGAGGGGACAGGCCCTACGAGCAGTACTTC
TRBJ1-2 | many | TRBV27 | TRBD1 | CASRRQGVGYGYTF | TGTGCCAGCAGAAGACAGGGGGTCGGGTATGGCTACACCTTC
TRBJ1-1 | . | TRBV5-4 | TRBD1 | CASSIQGVMNTEAFF | TGTGCCAGCTCGATCCAGGGGGTCATGAACACTGAAGCTTTCTTT
TRBJ1-3 | . | TRBV7-9 | . | CASRRQGSGNTIYF | TGTGCCAGCAGACGCCAGGGCTCTGGAAACACCATATATTTT
TRBJ1-2 | . | TRBV5-4 | . | CASSFPGSPSGGYTF | TGTGCCAGCAGTTTTCCCGGGTCGCCCTCCGGTGGCTACACCTTC
TRBJ1-5 | . | TRBV7-2 | TRBD1 | CASSLQGAGQPQHF | TGTGCCAGCAGCTTACAGGGGGCGGGTCAGCCCCAGCATTTT
TRBJ2-7 | . | TRBV27 | TRBD1 | CASSLGQGAKQYF | TGTGCCAGCAGTTTGGGACAGGGGGCAAAGCAGTACTTC
TRBJ2-3 | . | TRBV9 | . | CASSVEPGSDTQYF | TGTGCCAGCAGCGTAGAACCAGGGTCAGATACGCAGTATTTT
TRBJ2-7 | . | TRBV6-5 | . | CASSYSISYEQYF | TGTGCCAGCAGTTACTCTATATCCTACGAGCAGTACTTC
TRBJ1-1 | few | TRBV29-1 | . | CSAALRVDTEAFF | TGCAGCGCCGCCCTCAGGGTAGACACTGAAGCTTTCTTT
TRBJ2-5 | . | TRBV5-8 | . | CASSWWGGADETQYF | TGTGCCAGCAGCTGGTGGGGGGGGGCCGATGAGACCCAGTACTTC
TRBJ1-4 | . | TRBV27 | TRBD1 | CASSPAGGSEKLFF | TGTGCCAGCAGCCCCGCAGGGGGCAGTGAAAAACTGTTTTTT
TRBJ1-1 | . | TRBV29-1 | . | CSVATRQNTEAFF | TGCAGCGTAGCCACCCGACAGAACACTGAAGCTTTCTTT
TRBJ2-7 | . | TRBV29-1 | TRBD1 | CSAKGQGIYSEQYF | TGCAGCGCGAAGGGACAGGGGATATATAGCGAGCAGTACTTC
TRBJ2-3 | . | TRBV10-3 | TRBD2 | CAISESTSRDTQYF | TGTGCCATCAGTGAGTCGACTAGCAGGGATACGCAGTATTTT
TRBJ2-5 | . | TRBV5-1 | . | CASSLGGGETQYF | TGCGCCAGCAGCTTGGGAGGCGGAGAGACCCAGTACTTC
TRBJ2-7 | . | TRBV27 | . | CASSLGRYAYEQYF | TGTGCCAGCAGTTTAGGCAGGTATGCCTACGAGCAGTACTTC
TRBJ1-4 | . | TRBV29-1 | . | CSVGHGGGELFF | TGCAGCGTCGGACACGGAGGGGGGGAACTGTTTTTT
TRBJ2-7 | . | TRBV4-1 | TRBD2 | CASSQRAGGTFGEQYF | TGCGCCAGCAGCCAGAGGGCGGGAGGCACCTTTGGGGAGCAGTACTTC
TRBJ1-3 | once | TRBV7-2 | . | CASSLFGYSGNTIYF | TGTGCCAGCAGCTTATTCGGTTACTCTGGAAACACCATATATTTT
TRBJ2-5 | . | TRBV7-2 | TRBD2 | CASSLGTSGRTETQYF | TGTGCCAGCAGCTTAGGGACTAGCGGGAGGACGGAGACCCAGTACTTC
TRBJ1-5 | . | TRBV7-9 | TRBD1 | CASSLSPPGQGLRPQHF | TGTGCCAGCAGCTTAAGCCCCCCGGGACAGGGACTTCGGCCCCAGCATTTT
TRBJ2-7 | . | TRBV15 | TRBD1 | CATSRQGSYEQYF | TGTGCCACCAGCCGACAGGGATCCTACGAGCAGTACTTC
TRBJ1-2 | . | TRBV5-1 | TRBD1 | CASSPLATGEYGYTF | TGCGCCAGCAGCCCTCTTGCTACAGGGGAATATGGCTACACCTTC
TRBJ2-3 | . | TRBV7-6 | TRBD1 | CASSPRDRFTDTQYF | TGTGCCAGCAGCCCTAGGGACAGATTCACAGATACGCAGTATTTT
TRBJ2-3 | . | TRBV5-6 | . | CASSSPENLDTQYF | TGTGCCAGCAGCAGTCCCGAGAACCTAGATACGCAGTATTTT